Listed below are T cell receptor beta chains from one sample, sequenced in a study of T cell responses to AZD1222 COVID-19 vaccine. Produced via immunoSEQ multiplex PCR; TCRdb's table is partial and in-frame only. Of about 79,000 clones in the sample, more than 70% are singletons; the top ten hold 20% to 25%. The source material was peripheral blood, sampled on day 0 of AZD1222 vaccination. The receptors shown here come from an adult in good health. The CDR3 runs from the conserved cysteine through the conserved F or W. D genes are given only for firm matches.

TRBJ1-3 TRBV19 NA TGTGCCAGTAGTATTTCGGGTTCCACCATATATTTT CASSISGSTIYF
TRBJ2-7 TRBV7-2 NA TGTGCCAGCAGCCGTCAGGGCTACGAGCAGTACTTC CASSRQGYEQYF
TRBJ1-6 TRBV5-3 NA TGTGCCAGAAGCTACCGAAAACGGAGCTCGGGTTCACCCCTCCACTTT CARSYRKRSSGSPLHF
TRBJ1-5 TRBV6-5 NA TGTGCCAGCAGTTACTCATGGGGGTATCAGCCCCAGCATTTT CASSYSWGYQPQHF
TRBJ2-2 TRBV4-2 TRBD1 TGTGCCAGCAGCCCTATGACAGGGATAACCGGGGAGCTGTTTTTT CASSPMTGITGELFF
TRBJ2-2 TRBV9 NA TGTGCCAGCAGCGTTGCGAAGGGATCGTCCGGGGAGCTGTTTTTT CASSVAKGSSGELFF
TRBJ1-4 TRBV6-1 TRBD1 TGTGCCAGCAGTGACCAGGGGGCATCGACTAATGAAAAACTGTTTTTT CASSDQGASTNEKLFF
TRBJ2-6 TRBV30 TRBD2 TGTGCCGGGAAACGGGGGGGAGGTGGGGCCAACGTCCTGACTTTC CAGKRGGGGANVLTF
TRBJ2-7 TRBV28 NA TGTGCCAGCAGGAATTCCTACGAGCAGTACTTC CASRNSYEQYF
TRBJ2-3 TRBV3-1/TRBV3-2 NA TGTGCCAGCAGCTCCAGGGGGGCCCGTTCAGATACGCAGTATTTT CASSSRGARSDTQYF
TRBJ2-1 TRBV2 NA TGTGCCAGCAGTGAAAAAAGCGGGTATTCCTACAATGAGCAGTTCTTC CASSEKSGYSYNEQFF
TRBJ1-2 TRBV6-5 TRBD1 TGTGCCAGCAGCGATCGACAGGGATTAAATGGCTACACCTTC CASSDRQGLNGYTF
TRBJ2-3 TRBV4-2 NA TGTGCCAGCAGCCAAGATTCGGGGCAGCGTCGAAATACGCAGTATTTT CASSQDSGQRRNTQYF